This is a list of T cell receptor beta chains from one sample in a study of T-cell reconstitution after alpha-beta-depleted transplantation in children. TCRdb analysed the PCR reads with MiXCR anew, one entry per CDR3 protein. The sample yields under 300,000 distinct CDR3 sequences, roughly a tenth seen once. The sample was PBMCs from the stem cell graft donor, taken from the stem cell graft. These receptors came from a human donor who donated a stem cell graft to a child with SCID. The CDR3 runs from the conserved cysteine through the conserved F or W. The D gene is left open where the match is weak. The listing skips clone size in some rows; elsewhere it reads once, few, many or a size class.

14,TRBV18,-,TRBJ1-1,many,CASSPDGGNTEAFF,TGTGCCAGCTCACCGGACGGAGGGAACACTGAAGCTTTCTTT
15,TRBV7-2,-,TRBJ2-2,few,CASSLMGAGTGELFF,TGTGCCAGCAGCTTAATGGGAGCTGGCACCGGGGAGCTGTTTTTT
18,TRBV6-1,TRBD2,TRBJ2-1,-,CASKRASGGDSSYNEQFF,TGTGCCAGTAAGCGGGCTAGCGGGGGTGATAGCTCCTACAATGAGCAGTTCTTC
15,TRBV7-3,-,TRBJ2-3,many,CASSQGLAGTDTQYF,TGTGCCAGCAGCCAGGGGCTAGCGGGCACAGATACGCAGTATTTT
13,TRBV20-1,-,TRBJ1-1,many,CSARGVVNTEAFF,TGCAGTGCTAGAGGGGTGGTGAACACTGAAGCTTTCTTT
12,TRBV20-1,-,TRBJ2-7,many,CSAIGGAYEQYF,TGCAGTGCTATAGGAGGGGCCTACGAGCAGTACTTC
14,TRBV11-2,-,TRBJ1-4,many,CASSPDLSDEKLFF,TGTGCCAGCAGCCCGGACCTCTCGGATGAAAAACTGTTTTTT
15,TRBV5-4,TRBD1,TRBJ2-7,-,CASSFSGTGSGEQYF,TGTGCCAGCAGCTTTTCCGGGACAGGGAGTGGCGAGCAGTACTTC
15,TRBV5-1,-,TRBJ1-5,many,CASSLWGHSNQPQHF,TGCGCCAGCAGCTTATGGGGCCATAGCAATCAGCCCCAGCATTTT
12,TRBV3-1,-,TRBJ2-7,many,CASSQVENEQYF,TGTGCCAGCAGCCAGGTGGAGAACGAGCAGTACTTC
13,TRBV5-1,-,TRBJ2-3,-,CASSFASRDTQYF,TGCGCCAGCAGCTTTGCTAGCCGAGATACGCAGTATTTT
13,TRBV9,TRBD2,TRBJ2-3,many,CASSRRGGDTQYF,TGTGCCAGCAGCCGACGGGGGGGAGATACGCAGTATTTT
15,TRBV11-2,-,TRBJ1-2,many,CASSLASSQVYGYTF,TGTGCCAGCAGCTTAGCTTCGTCACAGGTCTATGGCTACACCTTC
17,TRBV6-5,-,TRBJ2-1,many,CASSYKEEPLFADEQFF,TGTGCCAGCAGTTACAAGGAAGAACCACTCTTTGCGGATGAGCAGTTCTTC
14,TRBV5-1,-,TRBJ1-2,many,CASSPAEFGYGYTF,TGCGCCAGCAGCCCGGCGGAGTTTGGCTATGGCTACACCTTC
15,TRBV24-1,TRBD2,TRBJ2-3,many,CATSDRASGGAMQYF,TGTGCCACCAGTGATCGGGCTAGCGGGGGGGCGATGCAGTATTTT
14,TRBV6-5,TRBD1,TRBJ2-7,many,CASSYGTGAYEQYF,TGTGCCAGCAGTTACGGGACAGGGGCTTACGAGCAGTACTTC
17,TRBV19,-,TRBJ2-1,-,CASSPTGTLAGINEQFF,TGTGCCAGTAGCCCGACCGGGACGCTAGCCGGAATAAATGAGCAGTTCTTC
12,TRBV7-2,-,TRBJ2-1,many,CAGGGGLNEQFF,TGTGCCGGAGGGGGGGGGTTGAATGAGCAGTTCTTC
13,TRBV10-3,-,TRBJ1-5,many,CATKRGDNQPQHF,TGTGCCACCAAACGCGGGGACAATCAGCCCCAGCATTTT
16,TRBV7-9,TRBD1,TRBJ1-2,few,CASSPETGVGNYGYTF,TGTGCCAGCAGCCCGGAAACAGGGGTGGGAAACTATGGCTACACCTTC
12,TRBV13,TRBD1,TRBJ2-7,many,CASSFVETGVRF,TGTGCCAGCAGCTTTGTCGAGACAGGGGTCCGATTC
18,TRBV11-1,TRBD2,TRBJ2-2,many,CASNPLTSGGSNTGELFF,TGTGCCAGCAACCCGCTGACTAGCGGGGGGTCGAACACCGGGGAGCTGTTTTTT
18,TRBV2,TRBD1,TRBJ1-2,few,CASCNPPGQTPSYYGYTF,TGTGCCAGCTGCAACCCCCCGGGACAGACGCCGAGTTACTATGGCTACACCTTC
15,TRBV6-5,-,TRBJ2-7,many,CASSYSLQGTYEQYF,TGTGCCAGCAGTTACTCGCTCCAGGGAACCTACGAGCAGTACTTC
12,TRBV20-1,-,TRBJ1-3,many,CSAQNPGNTIYF,TGCAGTGCCCAAAACCCCGGAAACACCATATATTTT
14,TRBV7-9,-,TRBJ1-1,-,CASSLSKGRTEAFF,TGTGCCAGCAGCTTATCGAAGGGGCGAACTGAAGCTTTCTTT
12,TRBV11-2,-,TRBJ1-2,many,CASSSPEKSYTF,TGTGCCAGCAGCTCCCCAGAAAAAAGCTACACCTTC
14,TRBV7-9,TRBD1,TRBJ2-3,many,CASSGDRRTDTQYF,TGTGCCAGCAGCGGGGACAGACGCACAGATACGCAGTATTTT